These 30 T cell receptor beta chains share one sample of origin, sequenced in a study of cytomegalovirus exposure and HLA in healthy donors. Both 60 Vbeta primers and 13 Jbeta primers went into the PCR. Clones were read by immunoSEQ multiplex PCR, and TCRdb kept only the in-frame ones, dropping some. The sample has some 200,000 clones; roughly four fifths are singletons. Sequencing used PBMCs. All receptors come from a girl aged 10 to 17 in good health and CMV-seronegative.

V usage is TRBV5-1 and J usage is TRBJ2-5; weak D call: TRBD2 (5 bases). The J call may be wrong; the DNA end is better matched by TRBJ2-7. In germline, CDR1 is SGHRS, CDR2 YFSETQ. CDR3 length: 12 amino acids. CDR3 protein: CASSLGGYEQYF. DNA for the CDR3: TGCGCCAGCAGCTTGGGCGGGTACGAGCAGTACTTC.

The genes are TRBV7-8 and TRBJ2-1; D is ambiguous. Between the trimmed V and J ends, which lost 0 bases and 3 bases, there was a span of 18 bases. The CDR3 extends over 18 amino acids. CDR1 and CDR2 (germline): SGHVS, FQNEAQ. In nucleotides, the CDR3 is TGTGCCAGCAGCTTAGCGGTTAACGTGTATAACTTCTACAATGAGCAGTTCTTC. It encodes CASSLAVNVYNFYNEQFF.

In DNA form, the CDR3 reads TGCGCCAGCAGCCAAGATCGGGACACTCCCTACGAGCAGTACTTC. Its translation is CASSQDRDTPYEQYF. The chain carries TRBV4-1 and TRBJ2-7, with D possibly matching TRBD1 (6 bases). CDR3 length: 15 residues. Trimming removed 0 bases from V and 2 bases from J, with 11 bases in between. Per germline, CDR1 MGHRA and CDR2 YSYEKL.

This clone was found a few times. The DNA for the CDR3 is TGCGCCAGCAGCTTGTTACAGAGTAACACTGAAGCTTTCTTT. Residues: CASSLLQSNTEAFF. The genes are TRBV5-1 and TRBJ1-1; unclear D gene. The V end was cut by 1 base, the J end by 2 bases, with 9 bases between. Germline CDR1 SGHRS, CDR2 YFSETQ. CDR3 size: 14 residues.

The chain carries TRBV7-9 and TRBJ1-1; 9 nucleotides agree with TRBD1. This CDR3 has 16 amino acids. Trimming removed 5 bases from V and 3 bases from J; junction bases left unmatched: 10. Germline V gene data show CDR1 as SEHNR and CDR2 as FQNEAQ (reference sequence). The DNA for the CDR3 is TGTGCCAGCAGCCCGGGAGGACAGGGGTCCGACACTGAAGCTTTCTTT. Residues: CASSPGGQGSDTEAFF.

This clone has only a few counts. This chain joins TRBV2 and TRBJ1-5; possibly TRBD1 for D (6 bases). Looked up from germline, CDR1 is SNHLY and CDR2 is FYNNEI. There are 15 residues in the CDR3. V lost 4 bases, J lost 5 bases, and 15 bases lay in between. The CDR3 nucleotides read TGTGCCAGCAGTGGGACCGGGGGGCGGGATCAGCCCCAGCATTTT. Its translation is CASSGTGGRDQPQHF.

The V gene is TRBV28, the J gene TRBJ1-1; D may be TRBD1 (5 bases). The CDR3 runs to 14 residues. Trimming pared 5 bases from V and 7 bases from J, leaving 17 bases between. CDR1 and CDR2 (germline): MDHEN, SYDVKM. The CDR3 DNA follows: TGTGCCAGCAGTCTCGGATGGGGCCAGAGTGAAGCTTTCTTT. Protein: CASSLGWGQSEAFF.

The chain is built from TRBV18 and TRBJ2-1; 14 bases fit TRBD2. Losses at the gene ends were 1 base for V and 2 bases for J; bases not matched to a gene: 4. The CDR3 covers 18 residues. Germline V gene data show CDR1 as KGHSH and CDR2 as LQKENI. This chain's CDR3 is CASSPLGTSGSPYNEQFF. Written as DNA, the CDR3 is TGTGCCAGCTCACCACTGGGGACTAGCGGGAGTCCCTACAATGAGCAGTTCTTC.

This chain links TRBV5-4 with TRBJ1-2; 8 bases map to TRBD1. The V gene end was trimmed by 4 bases and the J gene end by 4 bases; junction bases not matched to a gene: 12. There are 16 residues in the CDR3. The germline V gene encodes CDR1 SGHNT and CDR2 YYREEE (reference sequence). The CDR3 coding sequence is TGTGCCAGCAGCCCCGGGGACAGGCATAGCAGCTATGGCTACACCTTC. Translation gives CASSPGDRHSSYGYTF.

The V and J genes are TRBV5-4 and TRBJ1-6; D may be TRBD1 (6 bases). The CDR3 has 15 amino acids. Looked up from germline, CDR1 is SGHNT and CDR2 is YYREEE (reference sequence). Trimming took 1 base from V and 5 from J, leaving 10 bases between them. This CDR3 is CASSLTGPNNSPLHF. In DNA, the CDR3 is TGTGCCAGCAGCTTGACAGGGCCAAATAATTCACCCCTCCACTTT. The full variable domain, with the rest looked up from reference TRBV5-4 and TRBJ1-6, is ETGVTQSPTHLIKTRGQQVTLRCSSQSGHNTVSWYQQALGQGPQFIFQYYREEENGRGNFPPRFSGLQFPNYSSELNVNALELDDSALYLCASSLTGPNNSPLHFGNGTRLTVT.

CDR3 sequence reads: CASHAILAGYNEQFF. CDR3 nucleotide sequence: TGTGCCAGCCACGCCATCTTAGCGGGGTACAATGAGCAGTTCTTC. The chain uses TRBV28 and TRBJ2-1; 8 bases match TRBD2. This CDR3 has 15 amino acids. Germline values: CDR1 MDHEN, CDR2 SYDVKM. With V trimmed by 8 bases and J by 4 bases, 10 bases remained unmatched. Complete variable domain (other parts from reference TRBV28 and TRBJ2-1): DVKVTQSSRYLVKRTGEKVFLECVQDMDHENMFWYRQDPGLGLRLIYFSYDVKMKEKGDIPEGYSVSREKKERFSLILESASTNQTSMYLCASHAILAGYNEQFFGPGTRLTVL.

The V and J genes are TRBV7-9 and TRBJ1-1; 7 positions match TRBD1. This CDR3 is 16 amino acids long. Germline V gene lookup returns CDR1 SEHNR and CDR2 FQNEAQ (reference sequence). J was trimmed by 4 bases and V by 3 bases; bases with no gene match: 11. The CDR3 DNA is TGTGCCAGCAGCTTGCCACGTCAGGGGGGCAGCACTGAAGCTTTCTTT. It is translated as CASSLPRQGGSTEAFF.

This chain connects TRBV5-6 to TRBJ1-2, with a tentative D call TRBD1 (5 bases). CDR1 and CDR2 (germline): SGHDT, YYEEEE. The CDR3 consists of 14 residues. Trimming removed 3 bases at V and 1 base at J, with 10 bases between. CDR3 in DNA: TGTGCCAGCAGCTCGCGACAGCATAACTATGGCTACACCTTC. Its translation: CASSSRQHNYGYTF.

On this clone: Germline and junction disagree at one end, which may indicate a read error. The chain joins TRBV30 to TRBJ2-2, with D perhaps TRBD2 (5 bases). The CDR3 is 13 amino acids. Germline assignment: CDR1 GTSNPN and CDR2 SVGIG (reference sequence). The CDR3 sequence: CARSVWETGELFF. The CDR3 region has the DNA TGTGCCCGGAGTGTTTGGGAGACCGGGGAGCTGTTTTTT.

The chain carries TRBV5-1 and TRBJ1-1; no clear D. In germline, CDR1 is SGHRS, CDR2 YFSETQ. This CDR3 comprises 14 residues. V was shortened by 3 bases and J by 4 bases, with 13 bases between the two germline ends. The CDR3 protein is CASSYGGEGTEAFF. The CDR3 nucleotides read TGCGCCAGCAGCTATGGTGGAGAGGGCACTGAAGCTTTCTTT.

The V call is TRBV7-9, the J call TRBJ2-1, with 8 positions matching TRBD2. V lost 5 bases to trimming and J lost 7 bases; unmatched junction nucleotides: 16. Germline V gene data show CDR1 as SEHNR and CDR2 as FQNEAQ (reference sequence). The CDR3 is 17 residues long. The chain's CDR3 is CASSLTPAGAGGNEQFF. CDR3 sequence (DNA): TGTGCCAGCAGCCTCACCCCAGCGGGGGCTGGAGGGAATGAGCAGTTCTTC.

The chain employs TRBV19 and TRBJ2-1; 11 bases align to TRBD2. The CDR3 has 15 residues. Germline CDR1 is LNHDA and CDR2 is SQIVND (reference sequence). Germline trimming cut 4 bases from V and 9 bases from J; bases unmatched to any gene: 8. This CDR3 reads CASSTLAGGGGEQFF. CDR3 nucleotide sequence: TGTGCCAGTAGTACTCTAGCGGGGGGAGGGGGTGAGCAGTTCTTC.

This rearrangement joins TRBV7-6 to TRBJ2-2; 10 bases line up with TRBD1. Germline assignment: CDR1 SGHVS and CDR2 FNYEAQ. There are 16 residues in the CDR3. The ends lost 3 bases at V and 5 bases at J; junction bases unmatched: 6. The CDR3 protein is CASSFRQGALTGELFF. The CDR3 DNA reads as TGTGCCAGCAGCTTTAGACAGGGGGCATTGACCGGGGAGCTGTTTTTT. The whole variable domain, filled in from reference TRBV7-6 and TRBJ2-2, reads GAGVSQSPRYKVTKRGQDVALRCDPISGHVSLYWYRQALGQGPEFLTYFNYEAQQDKSGLPNDRFSAERPEGSISTLTIQRTEQRDSAMYRCASSFRQGALTGELFFGEGSRLTVL.

Points on this clone: Different DNA sequences within this sample yield the same CDR3. Written as DNA, the CDR3 is TGCGCCAGCAGCCCACCTGGGACAGGAAAGAACACTGAAGCTTTCTTT. Translation gives CASSPPGTGKNTEAFF. The rearrangement uses TRBV5-1 and TRBJ1-1; 8 bases match TRBD1. Looked up from germline, CDR1 is SGHRS and CDR2 is YFSETQ. V trimming: 4 bases; J trimming: 1 base; junction bases outside the gene matches: 9. The CDR3 is made up of 16 amino acids.

The chain employs TRBV9 and TRBJ2-3; TRBD2 aligns across 10 bases. The CDR3 has 15 residues. The V gene end was trimmed by 2 bases and the J gene end by 3 bases; junction bases not matched to a gene: 3. From germline, CDR1 is SGDLS and CDR2 YYNGEE. The chain's CDR3 is CASSVGTSATDTQYF. In DNA, the CDR3 is TGTGCCAGCAGCGTCGGGACTAGCGCAACAGATACGCAGTATTTT.

This clone was observed a few times. V usage is TRBV27 and J usage is TRBJ2-3; 10 positions match TRBD2. Losses at the gene ends were 6 bases for V and 3 bases for J; bases not matched to a gene: 21. Germline CDR1 MNHEY, CDR2 SMNVEV (reference sequence). The CDR3 sequence is 20 residues long. CDR3 nucleotides: TGTGCCAGCAGCCCAGCCGGCAGGGGTACCATTAGCGGGGGGACAGATACGCAGTATTTT. The encoded protein is CASSPAGRGTISGGTDTQYF.

CDR3 DNA sequence: TGTGCCAGCAGTCCGACTACCTACAATGAGCAGTTCTTC. As protein: CASSPTTYNEQFF. The rearrangement links TRBV6-6 to TRBJ2-1; D is possibly TRBD2 (5 bases). Germline assignment: CDR1 MNHNY and CDR2 SVGAGI (reference sequence). The V gene lost 5 bases and the J gene lost 2 bases, with 7 bases spanning the gap. The CDR3 loop spans 13 amino acids.

V usage is TRBV19 and J usage is TRBJ1-2; D perhaps matches TRBD1 (6 bases). Germline V gene data show CDR1 as LNHDA and CDR2 as SQIVND (reference sequence). V lost 3 bases and J 4 bases, leaving 24 bases between the germline ends. This CDR3 has 18 residues. The CDR3 region is CASSIYRADFRPLYGYTF. The CDR3 nucleotides are TGTGCCAGTAGTATCTACAGGGCCGATTTCAGGCCCCTCTATGGCTACACCTTC.

This clone was detected only a few times. The chain recombines TRBV5-1 with TRBJ1-4; tentative D call: TRBD1 (6 bases). Trimming took 2 bases from V and 3 from J, leaving 11 bases between them. Germline CDR1 and CDR2: SGHRS and YFSETQ. The CDR3 totals 15 residues. The CDR3 sequence: CASSFNAGANEKLFF. The DNA for the CDR3 is TGCGCCAGCAGCTTTAATGCAGGGGCTAATGAAAAACTGTTTTTT.

The chain is built from TRBV9 and TRBJ2-2; 8 bases are a match to TRBD2. The CDR3 totals 15 residues. Germline values: CDR1 SGDLS, CDR2 YYNGEE. J gave up 4 bases and V 0 bases, and 2 bases lay outside the gene matches. This CDR3 is CASSVERGGTGELFF. CDR3 nucleotides: TGTGCCAGCAGCGTAGAACGGGGGGGCACCGGGGAGCTGTTTTTT.

The rearrangement joins TRBV11-2 to TRBJ2-3; 9 bases align to TRBD2. V lost 5 bases to trimming and J lost 4 bases; unmatched junction nucleotides: 10. Germline V gives CDR1 SGHAT, CDR2 FQNNGV. CDR3 size: 16 residues. DNA for the CDR3: TGTGCCAGCAGCCGTCTAGCGGGACATCCCGCAGATACGCAGTATTTT. Its protein is CASSRLAGHPADTQYF.

The chain joins TRBV28 to TRBJ2-5; the D gene is possibly TRBD1 (5 bases). The CDR3 has 12 residues. Germline V gives CDR1 MDHEN, CDR2 SYDVKM. V lost 4 bases and J lost 5, with 8 bases in between. The CDR3 DNA sequence: TGTGCCAGCAGTTGGAAGGGGGAGACCCAGTACTTC. It translates to CASSWKGETQYF. The entire variable domain, with the rest obtained from reference TRBV28 and TRBJ2-5, is as follows: DVKVTQSSRYLVKRTGEKVFLECVQDMDHENMFWYRQDPGLGLRLIYFSYDVKMKEKGDIPEGYSVSREKKERFSLILESASTNQTSMYLCASSWKGETQYFGPGTRLLVL.

A few counts support this clone. Within the sample, other DNA sequences also encode this same CDR3. V is TRBV19 and J is TRBJ1-5; TRBD1 aligns across 7 bases. The length of the CDR3 is 14 residues. V trimming: 4 bases; J trimming: 2 bases; junction bases outside the gene matches: 2. Germline CDR1 is LNHDA and CDR2 is SQIVND (reference sequence). The CDR3 DNA follows: TGTGCCAGTAGTACAACAGGGGGCAATCAGCCCCAGCATTTT. Translated, it gives CASSTTGGNQPQHF.

Regarding this clone: The sample carries other DNA sequences with the same CDR3. The gene calls are TRBV5-1 and TRBJ2-7; 7 positions agree with TRBD2. This CDR3 contains 15 residues. V was pared by 0 bases and J by 0 bases, with 3 bases of the junction left unmatched. Germline V CDR1 and CDR2: SGHRS, YFSETQ. The CDR3 sequence is CASSLVGGSSYEQYF. CDR3 coding DNA: TGCGCCAGCAGCTTGGTGGGGGGGAGCTCCTACGAGCAGTACTTC.

The genes are TRBV5-5 and TRBJ1-5, with unresolved D. CDR3 length: 18 amino acids. Germline lookup yields CDR1 SGHKS and CDR2 YYEKEE (reference sequence). Trimming removed 1 base from V and 2 bases from J, with 19 bases in between. Here the CDR3 reads CASSLIPHEANRNQPQHF. CDR3 DNA sequence: TGTGCCAGCAGCTTGATCCCACACGAGGCGAACCGCAATCAGCCCCAGCATTTT.